This is a list of T cell receptor beta chains from one sample in a study of T cell responses to AZD1222 COVID-19 vaccine. Clones were sequenced by immunoSEQ multiplex PCR, and TCRdb holds only the in-frame ones, with some missing. Seen here are 95,000 to 150,000 clones, about 90% observed once, and the top ten hold 4.2%. Sequencing used peripheral blood, obtained on day 0 of AZD1222 vaccination. Receptor source: an adult in good health. CDR3s include the opening cysteine and the closing phenylalanine or tryptophan. The order of the fields is V gene, CDR3 protein.

v_gene: TRBV9
CDR3aa: CASRTGTGGAGSTGELFF

v_gene: TRBV30
CDR3aa: CAWSDPRDRGYEQYF

v_gene: TRBV7-9
CDR3aa: CAIAEGRETQYF

v_gene: TRBV7-3
CDR3aa: CATSPGGANSEAFF

v_gene: TRBV19
CDR3aa: CASSIGVAEAFF

v_gene: TRBV5-1
CDR3aa: CASIADLMSGANVLTF

v_gene: TRBV29-1
CDR3aa: CSSPRGASGGADTQYF

v_gene: TRBV11-2
CDR3aa: CASSLAARSSGYTF

v_gene: TRBV28
CDR3aa: CAIGTENGYTF

v_gene: TRBV30
CDR3aa: CAWSKMGGDTEAFF

v_gene: TRBV2
CDR3aa: CASTTDRANTGELFF

v_gene: TRBV28
CDR3aa: CASSSPDLKETQYF

v_gene: TRBV18
CDR3aa: CASSPGTGDNEQFF

v_gene: TRBV12-3/TRBV12-4
CDR3aa: CASSLSGYNEQFF

v_gene: TRBV7-2
CDR3aa: CASSLREQGHYGYTF

v_gene: TRBV12-3/TRBV12-4
CDR3aa: CASTGGLEAFF

v_gene: TRBV28
CDR3aa: CASHQRGGPTYEQYF